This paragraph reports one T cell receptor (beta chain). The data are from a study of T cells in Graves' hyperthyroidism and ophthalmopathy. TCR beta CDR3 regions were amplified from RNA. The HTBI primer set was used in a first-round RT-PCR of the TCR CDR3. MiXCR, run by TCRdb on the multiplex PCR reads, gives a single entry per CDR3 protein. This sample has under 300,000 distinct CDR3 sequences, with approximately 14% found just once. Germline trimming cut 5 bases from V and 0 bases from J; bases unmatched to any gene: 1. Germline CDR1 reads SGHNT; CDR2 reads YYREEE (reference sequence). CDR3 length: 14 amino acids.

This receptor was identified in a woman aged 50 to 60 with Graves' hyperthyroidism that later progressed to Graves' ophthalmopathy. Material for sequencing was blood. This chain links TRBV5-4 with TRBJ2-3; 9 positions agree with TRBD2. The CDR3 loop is CASRGLASTDTQYF. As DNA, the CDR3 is TGTGCCAGCAGAGGACTAGCGAGCACAGATACGCAGTATTTT.